This TCR beta chain is from a study of OX40 agonist ivuxolimab in advanced cancers. Turning to the study itself: Patients were given ivuxolimab, an antibody that agonizes OX40 (CD134). Prior therapy, whether anti-PD-1, anti-PD-L1 or anti-CTLA-4, was allowed, and roughly 40% had some. Patients achieving partial responses numbered three: one hepatocellular carcinoma case and two cutaneous melanoma cases.

Germline V CDR1 and CDR2: MDHEN, SYDVKM. The CDR3 length is 14 residues. Trimming removed 7 bases at V and 4 bases at J, with 13 bases between. The timepoints at which blood was sampled were baseline, cycle 4 day 1, and cycle 7 day 1. Libraries were prepared by immunoSEQ multiplex PCR; TCRdb keeps only in-frame clonotypes and omits some of them. The sample yields around 100,000 clones, 90% to 95% seen once. V gene TRBV28 combines with J gene TRBJ2-2; D is unclear. The clonotype was recovered from an adult with an advanced solid tumor such as melanoma, head and neck, liver or kidney cancer. The source was CD4+ or CD8+ T cells sorted from blood, collected in a trial of the OX40 agonist ivuxolimab. The CDR3 region is CASISPLGTGELFF. CDR3 DNA sequence: TGTGCCAGCATAAGCCCCCTAGGCACCGGGGAGCTGTTTTTT.